This entry lists 9 T cell receptor beta chains sequenced from one sample in a study of vaccination and CD4 T cells after COVID-19. Treatment in this sample: approximately nine-day PBMC culture with coronavirus spike peptide pools or control peptides (ViraFEST assay). The antigens of these receptors remain unknown. Sequenced with the Oncomine TCR Beta short-read assay was DNA taken from cultured CD4+ T cells. MiXCR, run by TCRdb on the PCR reads, gives a single entry per CDR3 protein. This sample has more than 12,000 distinct CDR3 sequences, with 50% to 55% found just once. Sequencing was carried out using CD4+ T cells from blood, cultured in vitro. All receptors come from a human donor who had recovered from COVID-19.

A few counts support this clonotype. The V call is TRBV6-1, the J call TRBJ1-1, with 10 bases identical to TRBD1. Per the germline V gene, CDR1 is MNHNS and CDR2 is SASEGT. V lost 6 bases to trimming and J lost 6 bases; unmatched junction nucleotides: 7. The CDR3 is 14 amino acids. CDR3 nucleotide sequence: TGTGCCAGCAGATCGACAGGGGGCGCGGCTGAAGCTTTCTTT. Its translation: CASRSTGGAAEAFF.

The chain couples TRBV4-1 to TRBJ2-3; D uncertain. The V gene lost 0 bases and the J gene lost 4 bases, with 8 bases spanning the gap. This CDR3 comprises 14 residues. The germline V gene encodes CDR1 MGHRA and CDR2 YSYEKL. Here the CDR3 reads CASSQDRLADTQYF. CDR3 in DNA: TGCGCCAGCAGCCAAGATAGACTTGCAGATACGCAGTATTTT.

The genes are TRBV7-3 and TRBJ2-2; D is ambiguous. The CDR3 is 14 residues long. The V gene's germline CDR1 is SGHTA and CDR2 FQGTGA. Trimming left V 5 bases short and J 3 bases short, with 10 bases between. The CDR3, as DNA: TGTGCCAGCAGCGCCCAATACGACACCGGGGAGCTGTTTTTT. Residues: CASSAQYDTGELFF.

V and J are TRBV9 and TRBJ2-1, with 9 positions matching TRBD2. This CDR3 has 15 residues. The germline V gene encodes CDR1 SGDLS and CDR2 YYNGEE. Trimming took 4 bases from V and 8 from J; bases not matched to a gene: 10. Here the CDR3 reads CASSPLAGMVDEQFF. The CDR3 DNA reads TGTGCCAGCAGCCCTCTAGCGGGAATGGTGGATGAGCAGTTCTTC.

The chain recombines TRBV27 with TRBJ2-5, with D perhaps TRBD2 (5 bases). Germline CDR1 and CDR2: MNHEY and SMNVEV (reference sequence). V gave up 3 bases and J gave up 7 bases, with 12 bases separating them. The CDR3 covers 13 residues. CDR3 DNA: TGTGCCAGCAGTTTTTTGCTAGAGGGGACCCAGTACTTC. Translation: CASSFLLEGTQYF.

The V gene is TRBV18, the J gene TRBJ2-2; 8 bases agree with TRBD2. CDR1 is KGHSH, CDR2 LQKENI, per germline. J was trimmed by 5 bases and V by 5 bases; bases with no gene match: 7. CDR3 length equals 15 residues. The chain's CDR3 is CASSSTSVGTGELFF. CDR3 sequence (DNA): TGTGCCAGCTCATCGACTAGCGTTGGAACCGGGGAGCTGTTTTTT.

This clonotype was seen more than once but under ten times. J is TRBJ2-5 and V is TRBV20-1; TRBD2 matches 7 bases. V was pared by 1 base and J by 1 base, with 6 bases of the junction left unmatched. The CDR3 loop spans 15 amino acids. CDR1 DFQATT and CDR2 SNEGSKA come from the germline V gene (reference sequence). CDR3 bases: TGCAGTGCTAGAGCTAGCGGATCAATCCAAGAGACCCAGTACTTC. It is translated as CSARASGSIQETQYF.

The gene calls are TRBV4-1 and TRBJ2-2; D call uncertain. Germline V CDR1 and CDR2: MGHRA, YSYEKL. Trimming stripped 2 bases from V and 5 bases from J, with 12 bases between. This CDR3 is 15 amino acids long. The CDR3 region is CASSQPWAQTGELFF. The CDR3 nucleotides read TGCGCCAGCAGCCAACCCTGGGCCCAAACCGGGGAGCTGTTTTTT.

This clonotype was observed a handful of times. This rearrangement joins TRBV6-5 to TRBJ1-2; D is unresolved. V lost 2 bases and J 2 bases, leaving 12 bases between the germline ends. This CDR3 has 15 amino acids. The germline CDR1 and CDR2 sequences are MNHEY and SVGAGI. The DNA for the CDR3 is TGTGCCAGCAGTTACCGGGCCGGTCTCAACTATGGCTACACCTTC. It specifies CASSYRAGLNYGYTF.